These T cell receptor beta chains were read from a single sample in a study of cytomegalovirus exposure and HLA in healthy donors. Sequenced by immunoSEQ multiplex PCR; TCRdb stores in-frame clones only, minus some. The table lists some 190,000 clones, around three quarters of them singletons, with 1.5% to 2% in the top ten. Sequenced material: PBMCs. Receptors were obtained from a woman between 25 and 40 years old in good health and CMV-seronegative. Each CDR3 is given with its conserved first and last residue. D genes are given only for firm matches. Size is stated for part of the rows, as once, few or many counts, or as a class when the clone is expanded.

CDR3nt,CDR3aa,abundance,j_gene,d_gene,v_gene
TGTGCCAGCAGCTTGGGTAGGGGGTCTGGTAATTCACCCCTCCACTTT,CASSLGRGSGNSPLHF,.,TRBJ1-6,.,TRBV5-6
TGTGCCAGCAGCTTAGAGGGGGGCTCTGGAAACACCATATATTTT,CASSLEGGSGNTIYF,few,TRBJ1-3,.,TRBV11-2
TGTGCCAGCAACCGACTGGGTATGACTGTCCAGTTCTTC,CASNRLGMTVQFF,.,TRBJ2-1,.,TRBV6-1
TGTGCCAGCAGTCGGACAGGGGGCACTGAAGCTTTCTTT,CASSRTGGTEAFF,.,TRBJ1-1,TRBD1,TRBV6-4
TGTGCCAGCAGCTCCCAGGGGCCCAAAAACATTCAGTACTTC,CASSSQGPKNIQYF,once,TRBJ2-4,.,TRBV11-2
TGTGCCAGCAGTTTAACGGGGGGGCTCTACAATGAGCAGTTCTTC,CASSLTGGLYNEQFF,.,TRBJ2-1,TRBD2,TRBV27
TGCAGCGTTGAAGATCTGGGACTAGCGGGGGGAACAGATACGCAGTATTTT,CSVEDLGLAGGTDTQYF,few,TRBJ2-3,TRBD2,TRBV29-1
TGTGCCAGCAGCTTTGGGGCGAACACTGAAGCTTTCTTT,CASSFGANTEAFF,.,TRBJ1-1,.,TRBV2
TGCAGCGTTGTTGGGCTAGCCGGGGGGGAGACCCAGTACTTC,CSVVGLAGGETQYF,.,TRBJ2-5,TRBD2,TRBV29-1
TGCGCCAGCAGCTTGGTCGCGGGAACTGAAGCTTTCTTT,CASSLVAGTEAFF,.,TRBJ1-1,.,TRBV5-1
TGTGCCAGCTCACCAGGGCAGGGCTCCGATCAGCCCCAGCATTTT,CASSPGQGSDQPQHF,.,TRBJ1-5,.,TRBV18
TGTGCCAGCAGCCCTCCGACAGGGTTAAGGGCAGATACGCAGTATTTT,CASSPPTGLRADTQYF,.,TRBJ2-3,TRBD1,TRBV5-6
TGTGCCAGCAGTGAGAGGACAGGCCCCCTAAAGGTTGAGTACTTC,CASSERTGPLKVEYF,.,TRBJ2-7,TRBD1,TRBV2
TGTGCCAGCAGCGTAGGAGGGGGGGTCTACGAGCAGTACTTC,CASSVGGGVYEQYF,.,TRBJ2-7,.,TRBV9
TGTGCCAGCAGCAATTACAGGGGTAGATGTCGCGAGCAGTACTTC,CASSNYRGRCREQYF,.,TRBJ2-7,.,TRBV21-1
TGTGCCAGCAACCCTCTAGGGGTCGGGAATGAGCAGTTCTTC,CASNPLGVGNEQFF,.,TRBJ2-1,.,TRBV14
TGTGCCAGCAGCATAGTGTGGACAGGGGTAAAATATGGCTACACCTTC,CASSIVWTGVKYGYTF,.,TRBJ1-2,TRBD1,TRBV7-9
TGCGCCAGCAGTGAGTCGACAGGGAGCTCCTACGAGCAGTACTTC,CASSESTGSSYEQYF,.,TRBJ2-7,TRBD1,TRBV10-1
TGTGCCAGCAATAGACAGGGGAGGGGGAATCAGCCCCAGCATTTT,CASNRQGRGNQPQHF,.,TRBJ1-5,TRBD1,TRBV6-1